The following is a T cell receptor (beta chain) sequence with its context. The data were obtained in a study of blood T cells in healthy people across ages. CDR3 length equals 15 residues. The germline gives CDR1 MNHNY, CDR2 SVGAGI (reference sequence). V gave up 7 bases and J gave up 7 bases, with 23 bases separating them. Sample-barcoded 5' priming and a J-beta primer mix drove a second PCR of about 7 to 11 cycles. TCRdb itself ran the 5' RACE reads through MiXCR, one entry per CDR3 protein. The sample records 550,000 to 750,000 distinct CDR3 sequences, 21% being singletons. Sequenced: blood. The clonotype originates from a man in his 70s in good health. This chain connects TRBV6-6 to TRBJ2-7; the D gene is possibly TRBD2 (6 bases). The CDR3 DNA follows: TGTGCCAGCAAGACCCGGGAACAGGCTGGAGGGGAGCAGTACTTC. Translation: CASKTREQAGGEQYF.